This T cell receptor beta chain was captured in a study of human CD8 memory T cell subsets. Germline V lookup: CDR1 SGHRS, CDR2 YFSETQ. The CDR3 is 13 amino acids. Total CD8+ T cells came from negative magnetic enrichment. RNA was isolated from duplicate vials, each containing under 160,000 sorted CD8+ T cells, for every subset. UMI-labeled 5' RACE produced the TCR beta libraries. In the authors' workflow: Functional CDR3 beta clonotypes, numbering between about 2,800 and 20,000, were present in each TCR beta library. TCRdb re-analyzed the 5' RACE reads; it lists each CDR3 protein once, without DNA. The V and J calls here are based on TCRdb, not the publication. The sample has fewer than 7,500 distinct CDR3 sequences, and its top ten clones hold approximately 20%.

The receptor was isolated from a human donor in good health. V usage is TRBV5-1 and J usage is TRBJ2-1; without DNA, the TCRdb call of TRBD1 cannot be checked. Sequences were obtained from CD8+ stem-like memory T cells (TSCM and TCM) sorted from PBMCs. Subset described: stem-like memory CD8 T cells (TSTEM), CCR7+ PD-1- TIGIT-. The CDR3 region is CASSLARGAEQFF.